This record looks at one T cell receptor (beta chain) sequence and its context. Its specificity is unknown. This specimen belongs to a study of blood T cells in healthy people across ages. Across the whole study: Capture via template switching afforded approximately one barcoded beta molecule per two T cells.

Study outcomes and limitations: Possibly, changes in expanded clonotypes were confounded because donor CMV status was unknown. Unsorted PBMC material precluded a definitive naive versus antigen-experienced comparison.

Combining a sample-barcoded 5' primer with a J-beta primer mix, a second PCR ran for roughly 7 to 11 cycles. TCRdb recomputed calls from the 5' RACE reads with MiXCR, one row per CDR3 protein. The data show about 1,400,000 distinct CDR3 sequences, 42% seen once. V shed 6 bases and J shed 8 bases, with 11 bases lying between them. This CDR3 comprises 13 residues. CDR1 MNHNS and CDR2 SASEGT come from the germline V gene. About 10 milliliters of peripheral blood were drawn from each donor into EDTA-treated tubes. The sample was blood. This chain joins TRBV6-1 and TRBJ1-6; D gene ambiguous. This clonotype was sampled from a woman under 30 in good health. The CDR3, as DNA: TGTGCCAGCAGGGCATTTGGGGATTCACCCCTCCACTTT. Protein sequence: CASRAFGDSPLHF.